One sample yielded the 3 T cell receptor beta chains listed below, sequenced in a study of shared clonotypes between healthy human individuals. Using immunoSEQ multiplex PCR, the repertoire was profiled, and TCRdb retains in-frame clones only, with some absent. The sample carries 2 million to 2.5 million clones, 93% recorded once. Source material: naive CD4+ T cells from PBMCs. Stated subset: CD45RA+ positively selected. The receptor set was obtained from a young man in good health. Some clones in this sample may be carry-over from other donors' samples.

V usage is TRBV12-5 and J usage is TRBJ2-1, with no clear D. The CDR3 sequence is 11 residues long. Germline-derived CDR1 and CDR2 are LGHNT and FRNRAP. V lost 8 bases and J lost 4, with 6 bases in between. The CDR3 coding sequence is TGTGCTAGTCGAAGTTACAATGAGCAGTTCTTC. It specifies CASRSYNEQFF.

The chain employs TRBV27 and TRBJ1-3; weak D call: TRBD1 (6 bases). Between the trimmed V and J ends, which lost 2 bases and 2 bases, there was a span of 10 bases. This CDR3 is built from 15 residues. CDR1 and CDR2 from the germline V gene are MNHEY and SMNVEV (reference sequence). The CDR3: CASSLGGGPGNTIYF. The CDR3 DNA sequence: TGTGCCAGCAGTTTAGGTGGGGGGCCTGGAAACACCATATATTTT.

CDR3 sequence: CASSSSTGDQPQHF. Written as DNA, the CDR3 is TGTGCCAGCAGCTCCTCGACAGGGGATCAGCCCCAGCATTTT. The V and J genes are TRBV7-9 and TRBJ1-5; 8 bases fit TRBD1. Germline assignment: CDR1 SEHNR and CDR2 FQNEAQ (reference sequence). CDR3 length equals 14 residues. V was clipped by 4 bases and J by 5 bases; unmatched bases: 4.